This TCR beta chain appears in the sequencing data of a study of T cell responses to AZD1222 COVID-19 vaccine. General study results and limits: In a largely white British group with more females than males, clonal diversity was possibly underestimated. Regions left unmutated in variants are reportedly the target of nearly half of spike-specific TCRs.

In the case of this clone: Its antigen remains unknown.

Clones were sequenced by immunoSEQ multiplex PCR, and TCRdb holds only the in-frame ones, with some missing. This repertoire shows about 100,000 clones, about 89% found once; its top ten account for around 15%. The CDR3 consists of 15 residues. V was clipped by 3 bases and J by 8 bases, with 22 bases between them. Per germline, CDR1 DFQATT and CDR2 SNEGSKA (reference sequence). The TCR originated in an adult in good health. This chain links TRBV20-1 with TRBJ1-2, with D possibly being TRBD1 (5 bases). The source material was peripheral blood, sampled on day 0 of AZD1222 vaccination. The CDR3, as DNA: TGCAGTGCTAGTTTCTCGGAAAGGGGAAATCGAGGCTACACCTTC. This codes for CSASFSERGNRGYTF.